These 27 T cell receptor beta chains came from one sample sequenced in a study of shared clonotypes between healthy human individuals. Measured with immunoSEQ multiplex PCR; TCRdb has only the in-frame clones, and not every one. In the table there are about 2.4 million clones, 80% to 95% of which are singletons. The sample consisted of naive CD4+ T cells from PBMCs. Subset denoted: CD45RA+ positively selected. The receptors were sampled from a man younger than 35 in good health. Some clones in this sample may be carry-over from other donors' samples.

CDR3 residues: CASKGGRGGTEAFF. The CDR3 nucleotides read TGTGCCAGCAAAGGGGGCAGGGGAGGCACTGAAGCTTTCTTT. The J gene is TRBJ1-1, the V gene TRBV2, with 7 nucleotides matching TRBD1. The CDR3 sequence is 14 residues long. J gave up 4 bases and V 7 bases, and 9 bases lay outside the gene matches. Germline loops: CDR1 SNHLY, CDR2 FYNNEI. Full variable domain (remainder filled in from reference TRBV2 and TRBJ1-1): EPEVTQTPSHQVTQMGQEVILRCVPISNHLYFYWYRQILGQKVEFLVSFYNNEISEKSEIFDDQFSVERPDGSNFTLKIRSTKLEDSAMYFCASKGGRGGTEAFFGQGTRLTVV.

This chain connects TRBV7-8 to TRBJ2-7; TRBD2 agrees at 13 bases. CDR1 and CDR2 from the germline V gene are SGHVS and FQNEAQ. The junction had 8 bases not matched to a gene; V was cut back by 5 bases and J by 4 bases. The CDR3 has 16 amino acids. CDR3 residues: CASSPRTSGSGYEQYF. In DNA form, the CDR3 reads TGTGCCAGCAGCCCACGGACTAGCGGGAGTGGTTACGAGCAGTACTTC.

A word on this clone: Other DNA variants within this sample encode the same CDR3. The chain has TRBV6-6 and TRBJ1-1; D is possibly TRBD1 (6 bases). V shed 2 bases and J shed 0 bases, with 7 bases lying between them. The germline V gene encodes CDR1 MNHNY and CDR2 SVGAGI (reference sequence). The CDR3 contains 14 residues. The CDR3 sequence: CASSYGTMNTEAFF. The DNA for the CDR3 is TGTGCCAGCAGTTACGGGACAATGAACACTGAAGCTTTCTTT.

The chain has TRBV7-3 and TRBJ2-6; TRBD2 might be the D (6 bases). Trimming removed 1 base from V and 1 base from J, with 8 bases in between. The CDR3 totals 16 residues. Germline V CDR1 and CDR2: SGHTA, FQGTGA. The chain's CDR3 is CASSLIGGSGANVLTF. DNA for the CDR3: TGTGCCAGCAGCTTAATCGGAGGGTCTGGGGCCAACGTCCTGACTTTC.

The V gene is TRBV5-1, the J gene TRBJ2-3, with D unresolved. There are 15 residues in the CDR3. V lost 1 base and J 4 bases, leaving 13 bases between the germline ends. CDR1 and CDR2 (germline): SGHRS, YFSETQ. The CDR3 DNA sequence: TGCGCCAGCAGCTTGTGGGCGCTTGACCCAGATACGCAGTATTTT. This codes for CASSLWALDPDTQYF.

V gene TRBV28 combines with J gene TRBJ1-4, with D perhaps TRBD1 (6 bases). V lost 6 bases, J lost 10 bases, and 21 bases lay in between. The CDR3 spans 15 residues. Per the germline V gene, CDR1 is MDHEN and CDR2 is SYDVKM. The DNA for the CDR3 is TGTGCCAGCAGCCTTCGGGGGGGCTACTTAGGAAAACTGTTTTTT. This translates into CASSLRGGYLGKLFF.

The chain combines TRBV5-1 with TRBJ2-7, with a weak D call TRBD2 (6 bases). The CDR3 covers 17 residues. Germline V lookup: CDR1 SGHRS, CDR2 YFSETQ. The V and J ends lost 4 bases and 2 bases respectively, with 22 bases between them. The CDR3 sequence: CASSPRPAGLPTYEQYF. CDR3 sequence (DNA): TGCGCCAGCAGCCCCCGCCCGGCGGGGCTCCCTACCTACGAGCAGTACTTC.

Turning to this clone: The sample contains more than one DNA sequence encoding this CDR3. V is TRBV25-1 and J is TRBJ2-7, with D hard to call. V lost 6 bases and J 3 bases, leaving 9 bases between the germline ends. The CDR3 extends over 12 amino acids. Germline CDR1 and CDR2: MGHDK and SYGVNS. The CDR3 spells CASSRTGYEQYF. The CDR3 region has the DNA TGTGCCAGCAGCCGGACCGGCTACGAGCAGTACTTC.

The rearrangement links TRBV19 to TRBJ1-1; possibly TRBD1 for D (6 bases). Germline V gene data show CDR1 as LNHDA and CDR2 as SQIVND (reference sequence). Trimming removed 5 bases at V and 4 bases at J, with 17 bases between. This CDR3 is built from 15 residues. The CDR3 DNA follows: TGTGCCAGTAGTCTCCGGGACAATCCGGGCACTGAAGCTTTCTTT. This encodes CASSLRDNPGTEAFF.

Turning to this clone: Other DNA sequences in this sample translate to the same CDR3. This rearrangement joins TRBV30 to TRBJ2-7; a possible D gene is TRBD2 (5 bases). CDR3 length: 11 amino acids. V was clipped by 2 bases and J by 10 bases, with 12 bases between them. Germline CDR1 and CDR2: GTSNPN and SVGIG (reference sequence). The DNA for the CDR3 is TGTGCCTGGAGTTTTTCCGGGGAACAGTACTTC. Protein product: CAWSFSGEQYF.

The chain joins TRBV11-2 to TRBJ2-1; 7 bases align to TRBD2. The CDR3 contains 15 residues. Per germline, CDR1 SGHAT and CDR2 FQNNGV. V was pared by 3 bases and J by 0 bases, with 2 bases of the junction left unmatched. CDR3 nucleotide sequence: TGTGCCAGCAGCTTGGCGGGGGTCTCCTACAATGAGCAGTTCTTC. This gives the protein CASSLAGVSYNEQFF.

The J gene is TRBJ1-4, the V gene TRBV7-6; D may be TRBD1 (6 bases). In germline, CDR1 is SGHVS, CDR2 FNYEAQ. Trimming pared 4 bases from V and 10 bases from J, leaving 16 bases between. This CDR3 has 14 amino acids. The CDR3 loop reads CASSSLRDKRKLFF. In nucleotides, the CDR3 is TGTGCCAGCAGCTCCCTCCGGGACAAACGAAAACTGTTTTTT.

This sequence joins TRBV27 and TRBJ1-5; TRBD1 agrees at 9 bases. V lost 6 bases, J lost 0 bases, and 3 bases stayed unmatched. This CDR3 has 15 amino acids. Germline V gene sequence: CDR1 MNHEY, CDR2 SMNVEV (reference sequence). CDR3 amino acids: CASRGQGRSNQPQHF. CDR3 nucleotides: TGTGCCAGCAGGGGACAGGGACGTAGCAATCAGCCCCAGCATTTT.

The V call is TRBV29-1, the J call TRBJ2-3; D remains unclear. The V gene's germline CDR1 is SQVTM and CDR2 ANQGSEA. The CDR3 totals 14 residues. Trimming left V 7 bases short and J 3 bases short, with 17 bases between. Written as DNA, the CDR3 is TGCAGCGCCGGGCGTAGGGTCGGGACAGATACGCAGTATTTT. It encodes CSAGRRVGTDTQYF.

About this clone itself: Other DNA sequences in this specimen translate into the identical CDR3. CDR3: CASRGGTGNTIYF. The CDR3 region has the DNA TGTGCCAGCAGGGGAGGGACGGGAAACACCATATATTTT. The chain recombines TRBV28 with TRBJ1-3, with a tentative D call TRBD1 (5 bases). Trimming left V 6 bases short and J 4 bases short, with 10 bases between. Germline V gives CDR1 MDHEN, CDR2 SYDVKM. The CDR3 covers 13 residues. The whole variable domain, filled in from reference TRBV28 and TRBJ1-3, reads DVKVTQSSRYLVKRTGEKVFLECVQDMDHENMFWYRQDPGLGLRLIYFSYDVKMKEKGDIPEGYSVSREKKERFSLILESASTNQTSMYLCASRGGTGNTIYFGEGSWLTVV.

This clone showed up just a few times. The sample has other DNA sequences that encode this CDR3 too. The gene calls are TRBV29-1 and TRBJ1-1; 8 bases agree with TRBD1. With V trimmed by 3 bases and J by 2 bases, 2 bases remained unmatched. Germline V gene data show CDR1 as SQVTM and CDR2 as ANQGSEA. This CDR3 has 13 amino acids. DNA for the CDR3: TGCAGCGTTGAGGGGACAGGTAACACTGAAGCTTTCTTT. This gives the protein CSVEGTGNTEAFF. The variable domain in full, completed from reference TRBV29-1 and TRBJ1-1, reads SAVISQKPSRDICQRGTSLTIQCQVDSQVTMMFWYRQQPGQSLTLIATANQGSEATYESGFVIDKFPISRPNLTFSTLTVSNMSPEDSSIYLCSVEGTGNTEAFFGQGTRLTVV.

The chain couples TRBV11-3 to TRBJ1-2; 10 bases align to TRBD1. The germline V gene has CDR1 SGHNT and CDR2 YENEEA. With 4 bases clipped from V and 6 bases from J, the junction kept 14 bases outside the gene matches. The CDR3 has 17 amino acids. CDR3 bases: TGTGCCAGCAGCTGGATCATCCGGGACAGGGGTGCCAATGGCTACACCTTC. Translated, it gives CASSWIIRDRGANGYTF.

V usage is TRBV6-5 and J usage is TRBJ2-1, with a weak D call TRBD1 (6 bases). CDR1 MNHEY and CDR2 SVGAGI come from the germline V gene. V was trimmed by 2 bases and J by 11 bases, leaving 10 bases between them. This CDR3 is 12 amino acids long. CDR3 sequence: CASSYGDTQQFF. CDR3 DNA: TGTGCCAGCAGTTACGGGGACACACAGCAGTTCTTC.

The chain carries TRBV5-1 and TRBJ1-1; 7 bases are a match to TRBD1. The junction had 6 bases not matched to a gene; V was cut back by 4 bases and J by 3 bases. Germline V CDR1 and CDR2: SGHRS, YFSETQ. The CDR3 has 14 amino acids. The DNA for the CDR3 is TGCGCCAGCAGCGCCGAGACAGGGTACACTGAAGCTTTCTTT. This gives the protein CASSAETGYTEAFF. Filled out from reference TRBV5-1 and TRBJ1-1, the complete variable domain reads KAGVTQTPRYLIKTRGQQVTLSCSPISGHRSVSWYQQTPGQGLQFLFEYFSETQRNKGNFPGRFSGRQFSNSRSEMNVSTLELGDSALYLCASSAETGYTEAFFGQGTRLTVV.

The CDR3 region has the DNA TGTGCCAGCACCCTAGGGTTTGTCAGGGGAGGAGAGACCCAGTACTTC. Translated, it gives CASTLGFVRGGETQYF. The V and J genes are TRBV28 and TRBJ2-5; tentatively, D is TRBD1 or TRBD2 (6 bases each). The V and J ends lost 7 bases and 4 bases respectively, with 22 bases between them. Germline V CDR1 and CDR2: MDHEN, SYDVKM. The CDR3 loop spans 16 amino acids.

V and J are TRBV19 and TRBJ2-5; 7 nucleotides align to TRBD2. The CDR3 contains 14 residues. J lost 4 bases, V lost 4 bases, and 6 bases had no gene match. The germline CDR1 and CDR2 sequences are LNHDA and SQIVND (reference sequence). CDR3 nucleotides: TGTGCCAGTAGTACACGACCGGGGGGAGAGACCCAGTACTTC. As protein: CASSTRPGGETQYF. Full variable domain (missing parts from reference TRBV19 and TRBJ2-5): DGGITQSPKYLFRKEGQNVTLSCEQNLNHDAMYWYRQDPGQGLRLIYYSQIVNDFQKGDIAEGYSVSREKKESFPLTVTSAQKNPTAFYLCASSTRPGGETQYFGPGTRLLVL.

This clone showed up just once. V usage is TRBV7-9 and J usage is TRBJ2-5, with 7 bases matching TRBD1. V dropped 5 bases and J dropped 0; count of bases not matched to a gene: 12. Germline V CDR1 and CDR2: SEHNR, FQNEAQ (reference sequence). This CDR3 region has 17 residues. The CDR3 sequence is CASSGPTGDVYQETQYF. CDR3 nucleotides: TGTGCCAGCAGCGGACCAACAGGGGACGTGTACCAAGAGACCCAGTACTTC.

The chain recombines TRBV28 with TRBJ1-1; 10 nucleotides line up with TRBD1. Germline CDR1 is MDHEN and CDR2 is SYDVKM. The CDR3 runs 17 residues. With 5 bases clipped from V and 0 bases from J, the junction kept 9 bases outside the gene matches. The CDR3 nucleotides are TGTGCCAGCAGTCCCAGACAGGGGGCTAGACTGAACACTGAAGCTTTCTTT. It yields the protein CASSPRQGARLNTEAFF.

V gene TRBV28 combines with J gene TRBJ2-2; TRBD1 aligns across 7 bases. V lost 10 bases to trimming and J lost 6 bases; unmatched junction nucleotides: 11. Germline V lookup: CDR1 MDHEN, CDR2 SYDVKM. This CDR3 contains 14 residues. CDR3 bases: TGTGCCACATATGGACAGGTCGGGTCCGGGGAGCTGTTTTTT. It encodes CATYGQVGSGELFF.

For this clone: Other DNA sequences within the sample encode an identical CDR3. This chain connects TRBV7-2 to TRBJ2-1; weak D call: TRBD2 (5 bases). V lost 2 bases to trimming and J lost 4 bases, with 6 bases between them. This CDR3 has 13 amino acids. Germline V gene lookup returns CDR1 SGHTA and CDR2 FQGNSA. The CDR3 region is CASSLSGYNEQFF. Here the CDR3 DNA reads TGTGCCAGCAGCTTAAGCGGATACAATGAGCAGTTCTTC.

The chain is built from TRBV5-4 and TRBJ2-2; D gene ambiguous. CDR1 and CDR2 (germline): SGHNT, YYREEE (reference sequence). The CDR3 sequence is 16 residues long. Between the trimmed V and J ends, which lost 5 bases and 2 bases, there was a span of 16 bases. CDR3: CASRKSGPPNTGELFF. CDR3 nucleotides: TGTGCCAGCAGGAAATCCGGGCCCCCAAACACCGGGGAGCTGTTTTTT.

This clone was detected once. Other DNA sequences of this sample code for an identical CDR3. The chain combines TRBV11-2 with TRBJ2-1; tentatively, D is TRBD2 (6 bases). Trimming removed 5 bases from V and 1 base from J, with 9 bases in between. Per the germline V gene, CDR1 is SGHAT and CDR2 is FQNNGV. The CDR3 is made up of 14 amino acids. CDR3 DNA: TGTGCCAGCAGCCTCGGGAGTTCCTACAATGAGCAGTTCTTC. Protein: CASSLGSSYNEQFF.